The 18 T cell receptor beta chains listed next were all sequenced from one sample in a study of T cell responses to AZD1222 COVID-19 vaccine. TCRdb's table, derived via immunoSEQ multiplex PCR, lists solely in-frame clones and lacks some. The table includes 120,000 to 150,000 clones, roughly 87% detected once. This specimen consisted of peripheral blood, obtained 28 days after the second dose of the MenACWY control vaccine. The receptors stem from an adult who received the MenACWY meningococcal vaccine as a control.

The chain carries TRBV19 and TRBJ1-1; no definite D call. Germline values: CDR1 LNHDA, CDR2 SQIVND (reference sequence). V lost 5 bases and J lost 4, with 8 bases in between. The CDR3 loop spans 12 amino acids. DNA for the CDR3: TGTGCCAGTAGTCGGGATGTCACTGAAGCTTTCTTT. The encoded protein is CASSRDVTEAFF. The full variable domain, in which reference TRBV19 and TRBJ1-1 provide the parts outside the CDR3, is DGGITQSPKYLFRKEGQNVTLSCEQNLNHDAMYWYRQDPGQGLRLIYYSQIVNDFQKGDIAEGYSVSREKKESFPLTVTSAQKNPTAFYLCASSRDVTEAFFGQGTRLTVV.

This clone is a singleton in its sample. As DNA, the CDR3 is TGTGCCATCAGTGAGACAGCAACGCCAATTATGAACACTGAAGCTTTCTTT. Translated: CAISETATPIMNTEAFF. The rearrangement links TRBV10-3 to TRBJ1-1; D ambiguous. CDR3 length equals 17 residues. With 2 bases removed from V and 0 bases from J, the gap between germline ends came to 16 bases. From germline, CDR1 is ENHRY and CDR2 SYGVKD.

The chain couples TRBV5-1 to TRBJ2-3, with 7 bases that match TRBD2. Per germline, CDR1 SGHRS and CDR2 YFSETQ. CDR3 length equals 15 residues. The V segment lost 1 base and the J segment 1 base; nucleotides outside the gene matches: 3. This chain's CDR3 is CASSLSTSGTDTQYF. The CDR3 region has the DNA TGCGCCAGCAGCTTGTCCACTAGCGGCACAGATACGCAGTATTTT.

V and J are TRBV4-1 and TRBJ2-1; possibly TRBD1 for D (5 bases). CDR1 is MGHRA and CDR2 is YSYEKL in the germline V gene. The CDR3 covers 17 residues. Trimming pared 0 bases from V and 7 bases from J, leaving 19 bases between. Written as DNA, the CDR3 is TGCGCCAGCAGCCAAGATCTGGGGCTGGGCTGGAAGAATGAGCAGTTCTTC. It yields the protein CASSQDLGLGWKNEQFF.

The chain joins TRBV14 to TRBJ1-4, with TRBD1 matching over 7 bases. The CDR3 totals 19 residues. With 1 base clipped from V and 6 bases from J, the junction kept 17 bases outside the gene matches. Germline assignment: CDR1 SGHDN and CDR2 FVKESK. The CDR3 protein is CASSQARQGSLLRDEKLFF. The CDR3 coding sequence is TGTGCCAGCAGCCAAGCTCGACAGGGCTCCCTTTTACGGGATGAAAAACTGTTTTTT. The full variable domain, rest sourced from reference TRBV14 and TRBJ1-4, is EAGVTQFPSHSVIEKGQTVTLRCDPISGHDNLYWYRRVMGKEIKFLLHFVKESKQDESGMPNNRFLAERTGGTYSTLKVQPAELEDSGVYFCASSQARQGSLLRDEKLFFGSGTQLSVL.

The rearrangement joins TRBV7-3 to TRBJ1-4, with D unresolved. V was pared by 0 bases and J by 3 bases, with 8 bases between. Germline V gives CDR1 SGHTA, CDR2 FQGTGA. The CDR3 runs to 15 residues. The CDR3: CASSLTGKSNEKLFF. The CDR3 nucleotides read TGTGCCAGCAGCTTAACAGGGAAATCTAATGAAAAACTGTTTTTT.

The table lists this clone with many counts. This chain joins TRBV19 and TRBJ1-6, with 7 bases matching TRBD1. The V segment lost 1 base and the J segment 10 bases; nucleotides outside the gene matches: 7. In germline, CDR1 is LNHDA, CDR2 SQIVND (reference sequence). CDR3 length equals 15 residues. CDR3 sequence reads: CASSIAAGGWSPLHF. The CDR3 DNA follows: TGTGCCAGTAGTATAGCGGCAGGGGGATGGTCACCCCTCCACTTT.

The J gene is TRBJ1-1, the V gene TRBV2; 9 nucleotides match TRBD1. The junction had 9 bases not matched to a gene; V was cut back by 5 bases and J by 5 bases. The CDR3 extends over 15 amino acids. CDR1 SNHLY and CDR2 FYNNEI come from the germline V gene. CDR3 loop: CASSSRTGDITEAFF. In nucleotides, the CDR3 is TGTGCCAGCAGTTCCCGGACAGGGGATATAACTGAAGCTTTCTTT.

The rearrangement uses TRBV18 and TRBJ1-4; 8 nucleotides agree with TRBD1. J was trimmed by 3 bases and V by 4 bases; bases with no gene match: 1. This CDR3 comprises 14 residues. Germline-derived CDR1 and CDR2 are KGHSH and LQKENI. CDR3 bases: TGTGCCAGCTCACGACAGGGGTCTAATGAAAAACTGTTTTTT. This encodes CASSRQGSNEKLFF.

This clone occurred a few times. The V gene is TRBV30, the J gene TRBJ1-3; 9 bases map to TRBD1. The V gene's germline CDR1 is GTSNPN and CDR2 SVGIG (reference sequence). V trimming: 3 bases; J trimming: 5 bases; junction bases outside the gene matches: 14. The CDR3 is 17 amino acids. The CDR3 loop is CAWSILGTGQSRNTIYF. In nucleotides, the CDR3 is TGTGCCTGGAGCATCCTTGGGACAGGGCAGTCGCGAAACACCATATATTTT. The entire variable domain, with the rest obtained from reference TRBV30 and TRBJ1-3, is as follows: SQTIHQWPATLVQPVGSPLSLECTVEGTSNPNLYWYRQAAGRGLQLLFYSVGIGQISSEVPQNLSASRPQDRQFILSSKKLLLSDSGFYLCAWSILGTGQSRNTIYFGEGSWLTVV.

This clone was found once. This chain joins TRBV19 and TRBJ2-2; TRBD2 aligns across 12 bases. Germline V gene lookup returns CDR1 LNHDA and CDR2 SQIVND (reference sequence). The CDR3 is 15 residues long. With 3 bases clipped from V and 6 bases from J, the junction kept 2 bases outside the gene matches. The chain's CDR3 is CASSMSSGGAGELFF. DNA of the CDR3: TGTGCCAGTAGTATGTCTAGCGGGGGGGCCGGGGAGCTGTTTTTT.

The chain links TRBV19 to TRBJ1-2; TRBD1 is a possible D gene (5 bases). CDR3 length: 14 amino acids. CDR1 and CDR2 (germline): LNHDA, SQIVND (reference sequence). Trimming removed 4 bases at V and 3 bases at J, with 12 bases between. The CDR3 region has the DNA TGTGCCAGTAGTACGCTCGGGACGGACTATGGCTACACCTTC. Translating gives CASSTLGTDYGYTF.

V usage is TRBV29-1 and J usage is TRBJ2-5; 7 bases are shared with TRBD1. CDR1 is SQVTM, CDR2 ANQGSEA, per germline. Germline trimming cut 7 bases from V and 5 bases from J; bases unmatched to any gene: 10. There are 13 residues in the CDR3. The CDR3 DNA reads TGCAGCGGAGGACAGGTGGCAAGGGAGACCCAGTACTTC. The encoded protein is CSGGQVARETQYF.

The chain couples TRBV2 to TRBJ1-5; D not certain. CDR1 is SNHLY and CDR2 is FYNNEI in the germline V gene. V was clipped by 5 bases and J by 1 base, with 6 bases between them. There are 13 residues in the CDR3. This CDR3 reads CASSQDSNQPQHF. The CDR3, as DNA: TGTGCCAGCAGTCAGGACAGCAATCAGCCCCAGCATTTT.

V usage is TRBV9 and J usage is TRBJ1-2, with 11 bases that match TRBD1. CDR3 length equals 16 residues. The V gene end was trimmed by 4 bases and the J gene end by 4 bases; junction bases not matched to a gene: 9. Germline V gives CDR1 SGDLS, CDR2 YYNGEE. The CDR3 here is CASSQRGQGDGYGYTF. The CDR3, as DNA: TGTGCCAGCAGCCAACGGGGACAGGGGGATGGCTATGGCTACACCTTC.

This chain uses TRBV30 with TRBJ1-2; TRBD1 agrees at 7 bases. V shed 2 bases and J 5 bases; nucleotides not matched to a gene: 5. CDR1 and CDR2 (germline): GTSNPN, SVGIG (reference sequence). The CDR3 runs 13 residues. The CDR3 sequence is CAWSTGALYGYTF. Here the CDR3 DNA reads TGTGCCTGGAGTACAGGGGCCTTATATGGCTACACCTTC.

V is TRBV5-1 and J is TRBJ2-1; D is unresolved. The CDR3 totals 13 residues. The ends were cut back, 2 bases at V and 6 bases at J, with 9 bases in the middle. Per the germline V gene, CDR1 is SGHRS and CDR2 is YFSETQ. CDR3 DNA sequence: TGCGCCAGCAGCTTTTCCGAAGCCAATGAGCAGTTCTTC. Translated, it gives CASSFSEANEQFF. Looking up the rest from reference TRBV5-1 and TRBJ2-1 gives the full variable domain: KAGVTQTPRYLIKTRGQQVTLSCSPISGHRSVSWYQQTPGQGLQFLFEYFSETQRNKGNFPGRFSGRQFSNSRSEMNVSTLELGDSALYLCASSFSEANEQFFGPGTRLTVL.

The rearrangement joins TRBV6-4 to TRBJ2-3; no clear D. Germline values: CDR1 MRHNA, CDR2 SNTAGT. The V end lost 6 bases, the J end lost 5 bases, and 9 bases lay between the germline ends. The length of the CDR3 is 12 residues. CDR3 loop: CASSDGVDTQYF. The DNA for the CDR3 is TGTGCCAGCAGCGACGGTGTAGATACGCAGTATTTT.